This entry describes one TCR beta chain. This specimen belongs to a study of response to subunit inactivated influenza vaccine. Per germline, CDR1 SEHNR and CDR2 FQNEAQ (reference sequence). CDR3 length: 15 amino acids. V dropped 1 base and J dropped 6 bases, with 16 bases sitting between them. Each CDR3 protein is one row after TCRdb ran MiXCR on the RT-PCR reads. The data contain roughly 650,000 distinct CDR3 sequences, 15% to 19% of them singletons. The sequence was obtained from a man aged 45-65 years who received an inactivated influenza vaccine. This chain joins TRBV7-9 and TRBJ2-7; D is possibly TRBD2 (5 bases). This sample comprised PBMCs from blood, obtained about 12 days after vaccination. CDR3 sequence: CASSLVWPHEGEQYF. The CDR3 DNA is TGTGCCAGCAGCTTAGTGTGGCCCCATGAGGGCGAGCAGTACTTC. The full variable domain, with the rest looked up from reference TRBV7-9 and TRBJ2-7, is DTGVSQNPRHKITKRGQNVTFRCDPISEHNRLYWYRQTLGQGPEFLTYFQNEAQLEKSRLLSDRFSAERPKGSFSTLEIQRTEQGDSAMYLCASSLVWPHEGEQYFGPGTRLTVT.